This TCR beta chain originates from a study of T-cell memory formation after mild COVID-19. Overall study context: TCR clustering was largely donor specific. Notes on the study in general: Some responding clones appeared in pre-infection memory, suggesting cross-reactive memory joined.

The CDR3 has 16 amino acids. CDR1 and CDR2 (germline): MNHEY, SMNVEV (reference sequence). With V trimmed by 3 bases and J by 5 bases, 5 bases remained unmatched. This clonotype was observed a handful of times. As yet, its antigen is unknown. TCR alpha and TCR beta cDNA libraries carrying sample barcodes and UMIs were produced by 5'RACE using constant-segment primers. From the 5' RACE reads, TCRdb called clonotypes with MiXCR, one entry per CDR3 protein. In the table there are under 300,000 distinct CDR3 sequences, more than 15% of which are singletons. V usage is TRBV27 and J usage is TRBJ2-1, with TRBD2 matching over 12 bases. The receptor was isolated from a man between 18 and 35 years old who had mild COVID-19 (a few samples of this study predate the infection). Cell type and time point are not known. Sample: PBMCs or a T cell subset sorted from them (not recorded which). The chain's CDR3 is CASSFGLAGRHNEQFF. For the CDR3, the DNA is TGTGCCAGCAGTTTCGGACTAGCGGGGAGACACAATGAGCAGTTCTTC.